The 28 T cell receptor beta chains below were found in one sample sequenced in a study of T-cell reconstitution after alpha-beta-depleted transplantation in children. Unique molecular identifiers featured in how the TCRbeta library was prepared. TCRdb called the PCR reads again in MiXCR, with one record for every CDR3 protein. The data contain about 540,000 distinct CDR3 sequences, about a sixth of them seen just once; the ten biggest clones take up over 3%. Specimen: PBMCs from the stem cell graft donor, collected from the stem cell graft. The receptors derive from a human donor who donated a stem cell graft to a child with acute lymphoblastic leukemia.

This chain uses TRBV6-1 with TRBJ1-2; the D gene is possibly TRBD1 (5 bases). Per the germline V gene, CDR1 is MNHNS and CDR2 is SASEGT. There are 13 residues in the CDR3. V dropped 6 bases and J dropped 2 bases, with 10 bases sitting between them. CDR3 sequence reads: CASRPDRNYGYTF. The CDR3 DNA sequence: TGTGCCAGCAGACCAGACAGAAACTATGGCTACACCTTC.

There are a few counts of this clonotype. The chain carries TRBV4-2 and TRBJ1-1; D remains unclear. The germline CDR1 and CDR2 sequences are LGHNA and YNFKEQ. Trimming shortened V by 5 bases and J by 4 bases, and 8 bases separated the two germline ends. This CDR3 is built from 12 residues. The CDR3 bases are TGTGCCAGCAGCTGGGCTGGCACTGAAGCTTTCTTT. Its translation is CASSWAGTEAFF.

This clonotype has just a few counts. J is TRBJ2-4 and V is TRBV2; 7 nucleotides agree with TRBD1. J was trimmed by 8 bases and V by 6 bases; bases with no gene match: 10. The CDR3 loop spans 14 amino acids. Germline loops: CDR1 SNHLY, CDR2 FYNNEI. In DNA form, the CDR3 reads TGTGCCAGCAGAAAGGACAGGATGAGGGACATTCAGTACTTC. This encodes CASRKDRMRDIQYF.

This clonotype has more than one count but fewer than ten. The chain joins TRBV5-1 to TRBJ2-1; 10 nucleotides match TRBD1. Germline V lookup: CDR1 SGHRS, CDR2 YFSETQ. V lost 3 bases and J lost 6; bases outside the gene matches: 9. The CDR3 covers 16 residues. This CDR3 reads CASSWTGQGTGNEQFF. DNA for the CDR3: TGCGCCAGCAGCTGGACGGGACAGGGGACAGGCAATGAGCAGTTCTTC.

This clonotype was found a few times. The J gene is TRBJ2-7, the V gene TRBV3-1; 11 bases are a match to TRBD1. The V segment lost 0 bases and the J segment 3 bases; nucleotides outside the gene matches: 1. The length of the CDR3 is 15 residues. The V gene's germline CDR1 is LGHDT and CDR2 YNNKEL (reference sequence). The chain's CDR3 is CASSQEGTGGYEQYF. For the CDR3, the DNA is TGTGCCAGCAGCCAAGAGGGGACAGGGGGCTACGAGCAGTACTTC.

The rearrangement links TRBV4-2 to TRBJ1-1; D is possibly TRBD1 (5 bases). The CDR3 is 17 amino acids. Germline values: CDR1 LGHNA, CDR2 YNFKEQ. Trimming took off 5 bases at V and 5 bases at J, with 24 bases between the two ends. CDR3 region: CASSSLRGGAGTTEAFF. The CDR3 nucleotides read TGTGCCAGCAGCTCACTCCGGGGAGGGGCCGGGACGACTGAAGCTTTCTTT.

This clonotype appeared a few times. V gene TRBV5-4 combines with J gene TRBJ2-1; D possibly corresponds to TRBD1 (5 bases). V lost 1 base, J lost 4 bases, and 15 bases lay in between. The CDR3 is 16 residues long. Per the germline V gene, CDR1 is SGHNT and CDR2 is YYREEE (reference sequence). The CDR3 nucleotides read TGTGCCAGCAGCTTGCTTGGCAGGGCCTGGTACAATGAGCAGTTCTTC. Translating gives CASSLLGRAWYNEQFF.

The chain couples TRBV18 to TRBJ1-5, with 7 bases identical to TRBD1. With V trimmed by 3 bases and J by 0 bases, 2 bases remained unmatched. CDR1 KGHSH and CDR2 LQKENI come from the germline V gene. The CDR3 covers 15 residues. CDR3 sequence: CASSPDRPSNQPQHF. Written as DNA, the CDR3 is TGTGCCAGCTCACCGGACAGGCCTAGCAATCAGCCCCAGCATTTT.

The chain employs TRBV5-4 and TRBJ1-1, with 9 bases matching TRBD1. The length of the CDR3 is 16 residues. Trimming took 5 bases from V and 0 from J; bases not matched to a gene: 8. Germline V lookup: CDR1 SGHNT, CDR2 YYREEE (reference sequence). The CDR3 DNA reads as TGTGCCAGCAGTACCGGGACAGGGCTCATGAACACTGAAGCTTTCTTT. This encodes CASSTGTGLMNTEAFF. The variable domain in full, with the rest retrieved from reference TRBV5-4 and TRBJ1-1, is ETGVTQSPTHLIKTRGQQVTLRCSSQSGHNTVSWYQQALGQGPQFIFQYYREEENGRGNFPPRFSGLQFPNYSSELNVNALELDDSALYLCASSTGTGLMNTEAFFGQGTRLTVV.

The CDR3 DNA reads as TGTGCCAGCAGCCAATCCCGGGACAGTTCGCCGGAAGCTTTCTTT. Protein product: CASSQSRDSSPEAFF. V and J are TRBV2 and TRBJ1-1; 7 bases agree with TRBD1. Germline CDR1 and CDR2: SNHLY and FYNNEI. V trimming: 6 bases; J trimming: 8 bases; junction bases outside the gene matches: 15. The CDR3 spans 15 residues.

This clonotype was found many times. This chain links TRBV7-9 with TRBJ2-1; possible D gene TRBD1, 5 bases. Trimming stripped 2 bases from V and 9 bases from J, with 5 bases between. From germline, CDR1 is SEHNR and CDR2 FQNEAQ (reference sequence). The CDR3 runs to 11 residues. The CDR3, as DNA: TGTGCCAGCAGCTTAAGGGGTGAGCAGTTCTTC. It encodes CASSLRGEQFF.

This clonotype was recorded a few times. This sequence joins TRBV5-1 and TRBJ1-1; no clear D. The CDR3 runs to 14 residues. Germline lookup yields CDR1 SGHRS and CDR2 YFSETQ. V dropped 2 bases and J dropped 1 base, with 9 bases sitting between them. This CDR3 reads CASSLGPANTEAFF. CDR3 in DNA: TGCGCCAGCAGCTTAGGTCCAGCGAACACTGAAGCTTTCTTT.

V and J are TRBV7-9 and TRBJ2-1, with 12 positions matching TRBD2. Per germline, CDR1 SEHNR and CDR2 FQNEAQ (reference sequence). The CDR3 is made up of 17 amino acids. Trimming at V came to 0 bases and at J to 3 bases, leaving 3 bases not matched to a gene. This chain's CDR3 is CASSLATSGGLYNEQFF. The CDR3 DNA sequence: TGTGCCAGCAGCTTAGCGACTAGCGGGGGCCTCTACAATGAGCAGTTCTTC.

This clonotype was seen more than once but under ten times. This sequence joins TRBV5-5 and TRBJ1-1; D remains unclear. The V end lost 3 bases, the J end lost 1 base, and 16 bases lay between the germline ends. The CDR3 consists of 16 residues. Germline CDR1 is SGHKS and CDR2 is YYEKEE (reference sequence). The CDR3 is CASSSTPRTQNTEAFF. The CDR3 coding sequence is TGTGCCAGCAGCTCGACACCCAGAACACAGAACACTGAAGCTTTCTTT. The full variable domain, rest sourced from reference TRBV5-5 and TRBJ1-1, is DAGVTQSPTHLIKTRGQQVTLRCSPISGHKSVSWYQQVLGQGPQFIFQYYEKEERGRGNFPDRFSARQFPNYSSELNVNALLLGDSALYLCASSSTPRTQNTEAFFGQGTRLTVV.

The J gene is TRBJ2-1, the V gene TRBV12-3 or TRBV12-4, with TRBD2 as a possible D gene (5 bases). The V gene lost 7 bases and the J gene lost 4 bases, with 17 bases spanning the gap. This CDR3 contains 15 residues. The DNA of the CDR3 is TGTGCCAGCACGGTCCCACTAGGCCCTTACAATGAGCAGTTCTTC. Translated, it gives CASTVPLGPYNEQFF.

This clonotype was counted at least ten times. V gene TRBV4-1 combines with J gene TRBJ2-3; D is ambiguous. Germline V gene data show CDR1 as MGHRA and CDR2 as YSYEKL. This CDR3 region has 14 residues. Trimming took off 0 bases at V and 7 bases at J, with 11 bases between the two ends. The CDR3 DNA reads TGCGCCAGCAGCCAAGATCTTGGCCGATATACGCAGTATTTT. Its protein is CASSQDLGRYTQYF.

This clonotype was seen ten or more times. This chain uses TRBV9 with TRBJ2-7; 7 bases align to TRBD1. Germline V gene sequence: CDR1 SGDLS, CDR2 YYNGEE. J gave up 7 bases and V 4 bases, and 14 bases lay outside the gene matches. The CDR3 loop spans 15 amino acids. In nucleotides, the CDR3 is TGTGCCAGCAGCCCCTGGAAGGGGGCCGGCGGGGAGCAGTACTTC. Translated: CASSPWKGAGGEQYF.

The chain links TRBV24-1 to TRBJ1-5, with D maybe TRBD1 (5 bases). The CDR3 is made up of 14 amino acids. From germline, CDR1 is KGHDR and CDR2 SFDVKD. Trimming removed 6 bases from V and 2 bases from J, with 10 bases in between. The CDR3 DNA reads as TGTGCCACCAGTCGGGGCGGTGGCAATCAGCCCCAGCATTTT. Translation gives CATSRGGGNQPQHF.

The chain couples TRBV5-5 to TRBJ2-5; the match to TRBD2 covers 7 bases. Germline trimming cut 5 bases from V and 3 bases from J; bases unmatched to any gene: 10. The CDR3 is 15 residues long. Per germline, CDR1 SGHKS and CDR2 YYEKEE (reference sequence). As DNA, the CDR3 is TGTGCCAGCAGGTTTGGCCTAGCGGTAAAAGAGACCCAGTACTTC. This sequence encodes CASRFGLAVKETQYF.

The chain has TRBV5-1 and TRBJ1-2, with TRBD1 identical over 9 bases. The trim removed 4 bases at V and 4 bases at J, leaving 5 bases unmatched. Germline lookup yields CDR1 SGHRS and CDR2 YFSETQ. The CDR3 has 14 amino acids. The CDR3 reads CASSGGQGLYGYTF. The CDR3 bases are TGCGCCAGCAGCGGGGGACAGGGCCTCTATGGCTACACCTTC.

In its sample, this clonotype was seen a few times. The V gene is TRBV7-6, the J gene TRBJ1-2; D is unclear. The germline V gene encodes CDR1 SGHVS and CDR2 FNYEAQ. The CDR3 extends over 14 amino acids. The germline V and J ends were trimmed by 1 base and 6 bases, with 12 bases remaining between them. This CDR3 is CASSLDGDVHGYTF. The CDR3 DNA reads TGTGCCAGCAGCTTAGACGGAGACGTCCATGGCTACACCTTC. The variable domain in full, with the rest retrieved from reference TRBV7-6 and TRBJ1-2, is GAGVSQSPRYKVTKRGQDVALRCDPISGHVSLYWYRQALGQGPEFLTYFNYEAQQDKSGLPNDRFSAERPEGSISTLTIQRTEQRDSAMYRCASSLDGDVHGYTFGSGTRLTVV.

This clonotype turned up a few times. The CDR3 DNA sequence: TGTGCCAGCAGCGTAGCACCATCTGGCTACAATGAGCAGTTCTTC. Its protein is CASSVAPSGYNEQFF. J is TRBJ2-1 and V is TRBV9; the D is unclear. This CDR3 has 15 amino acids. Trimming shortened V by 0 bases and J by 3 bases, and 10 bases separated the two germline ends. Germline-derived CDR1 and CDR2 are SGDLS and YYNGEE.

This clonotype was detected only a few times. The gene calls are TRBV20-1 and TRBJ2-7, with 7 bases that match TRBD1. Looked up from germline, CDR1 is DFQATT and CDR2 is SNEGSKA (reference sequence). Trimming took 6 bases from V and 3 from J; bases not matched to a gene: 5. CDR3 length: 12 residues. CDR3: CSASGQRYEQYF. The CDR3 nucleotides read TGCAGTGCCTCGGGACAGCGCTACGAGCAGTACTTC.

The sample holds many counts of this clonotype. V gene TRBV5-1 combines with J gene TRBJ2-7, with 12 bases that match TRBD2. Germline values: CDR1 SGHRS, CDR2 YFSETQ. The CDR3 contains 16 residues. Trimming at V came to 6 bases and at J to 9 bases, leaving 16 bases not matched to a gene. The chain's CDR3 is CASKSGLAGPTLRQYF. The CDR3 nucleotides read TGCGCCAGCAAATCCGGACTAGCGGGACCTACCTTACGGCAGTACTTC.

This clonotype was seen more than once but under ten times. The V gene is TRBV29-1, the J gene TRBJ2-7; D is possibly TRBD1 (6 bases). The CDR3 is 13 amino acids. The V end was cut by 6 bases, the J end by 0 bases, with 12 bases between. Germline CDR1 SQVTM, CDR2 ANQGSEA. CDR3 in DNA: TGCAGCGTCCAACAGGGCTCCTCCTACGAGCAGTACTTC. Its protein is CSVQQGSSYEQYF.

This clonotype was detected once. Because it lacks the conserved phenylalanine or tryptophan at the end, this CDR3 is likely a read error. V is TRBV3-1 and J is TRBJ2-7; D unresolved. The germline V and J ends were trimmed by 4 bases and 2 bases, with 15 bases remaining between them. This CDR3 is 15 amino acids long. Germline V gives CDR1 LGHDT, CDR2 YNNKEL (reference sequence). CDR3 in amino acids: CASSPDPRKTYEQYS. DNA of the CDR3: TGTGCCAGCAGCCCTGATCCCCGGAAGACCTACGAGCAGTACTCC.

This clonotype was seen only a few times. The V and J genes are TRBV5-4 and TRBJ2-1; D gene unclear. CDR1 SGHNT and CDR2 YYREEE come from the germline V gene (reference sequence). Trimming pared 1 base from V and 9 bases from J, leaving 8 bases between. The CDR3 is 12 residues long. The CDR3 loop is CASSLIATEQFF. DNA of the CDR3: TGTGCCAGCAGCTTGATTGCTACTGAGCAGTTCTTC.

This clonotype was counted only a few times. The V call is TRBV6-1, the J call TRBJ1-5, with a possible D match to TRBD1 (5 bases). CDR1 is MNHNS, CDR2 SASEGT, per germline. CDR3 length: 15 amino acids. The V end was cut by 6 bases, the J end by 7 bases, with 19 bases between. CDR3 amino acids: CASSRSGAFGQPQHF. The DNA of the CDR3 is TGTGCCAGCAGCCGATCCGGGGCCTTCGGCCAGCCCCAGCATTTT.